This T cell receptor (beta chain) was documented in a study of blood T cell repertoires in COVID-19. Study context: The study drew acute and convalescent COVID-19 samples from the United States, Italy and Spain. PBMCs, B-cell-depleted T cells, or T cells provided the cDNA or gDNA that made up the material.

This clone was recorded a few times. The CDR3 has 13 residues. V was shortened by 1 base and J by 3 bases, with 8 bases between the two germline ends. CDR1 and CDR2 from the germline V gene are SGHDT and YYEEEE. In the study's own analysis: Amplification with reference gene primers provided the estimates of nucleated cell counts. Only in-frame clones appear in the TCRdb table, and some are missing; sequencing was by immunoSEQ multiplex PCR. From that table come the V and J calls and clone size; the DNA was used to work out D and trimming. The table shows fewer than 120,000 clones, with about 75% occurring only once.

Sequencing used peripheral blood. This clonotype originated in a woman of 80 years or more with active or convalescent COVID-19. This chain connects TRBV5-6 to TRBJ2-7; TRBD2 might be the D (6 bases). CDR3 DNA sequence: TGTGCCAGCAGCTTGACAGCGGGCTACGAGCAGTACTTC. Translating it yields CASSLTAGYEQYF.